Listed below are T cell receptor beta chains from one sample, sequenced in a study of technical replicates of blood from a handful of donors. The protocol was immunoSEQ multiplex PCR, while the TCRdb copy is restricted to in-frame clones and leaves out a portion. The data show approximately 69,000 clones, around 90% seen once. The sequenced sample consisted of PBMCs. All receptors come from a human donor in good health. Some clones in this sample may be carry-over from other donors' samples. CDR3s leave out the opening cysteine and the closing phenylalanine or tryptophan.

v_gene: TRBV9
CDR3aa: ASRGGKVYEQY

v_gene: TRBV2
CDR3aa: ASSEALLAGQGDTQY

v_gene: TRBV7-6
CDR3aa: ASSFQGNQPQH

v_gene: TRBV29-1
CDR3aa: SVEVGAEEPQH

v_gene: TRBV29-1
CDR3aa: SVESRGTGYYEQY

v_gene: TRBV9
CDR3aa: ASSGTAGSWDTQY

v_gene: TRBV5-1
CDR3aa: ASSHGSGAGANVLT

v_gene: TRBV18
CDR3aa: ASSPGAGVTDTQY

v_gene: TRBV5-1
CDR3aa: ASSLGDPGTQY

v_gene: TRBV7-2
CDR3aa: ASSQRQGDQAF

v_gene: TRBV6-5
CDR3aa: ASSLGQGANEQY

v_gene: TRBV6-5
CDR3aa: ASRLTEGAGELF

v_gene: TRBV10-3
CDR3aa: AIGRQGKGYT

v_gene: TRBV5-4
CDR3aa: ASSSPRGDYGYT

v_gene: TRBV14
CDR3aa: ASSQVMGGPYNEQF

v_gene: TRBV19
CDR3aa: ASSMGSGTPYEQY

v_gene: TRBV18
CDR3aa: ASSPDSGSFGAKNIQY

v_gene: TRBV30
CDR3aa: AWTGTGNEQY

v_gene: TRBV18
CDR3aa: ASSQTDRGPTGELF

v_gene: TRBV7-6
CDR3aa: ASSLVSSSSTGELF

v_gene: TRBV7-9
CDR3aa: ASNRPTSGGPDTDTQY

v_gene: TRBV2
CDR3aa: ATQEGGQNTEAF

v_gene: TRBV4-1
CDR3aa: ASSQDVGSLETQY

v_gene: TRBV7-8
CDR3aa: ASSPLSGAYNEQF

v_gene: TRBV19
CDR3aa: ASSTAGTGLSNYGYT

v_gene: TRBV5-4
CDR3aa: ASSRGQSDLLRA

v_gene: TRBV2
CDR3aa: ASSEAWLAGGSGELF

v_gene: TRBV4-3
CDR3aa: ASSLRVAGVGNTGELF